This T cell receptor (beta chain) was found in a study of OX40 agonist ivuxolimab in advanced cancers. With regard to the full study: Ivuxolimab was an agonistic, fully human IgG2 monoclonal antibody directed against OX40 (CD134), a costimulatory receptor. A male proportion of under 85% and a mean age of around 60 years, ranging from roughly 23 to 79, were recorded for the dose-escalation cohort. Partial responses occurred in three dose-escalation patients, of whom one had hepatocellular carcinoma and two had cutaneous melanoma. Among the roughly 50 dose-escalation patients, 19 had hepatocellular carcinoma, around 15 melanoma, 9 renal cell carcinoma and 9 head and neck cancer. Intravenous ivuxolimab was administered to patients every 2 weeks at six dose levels: 0.01, 0.1, 0.3, 1.5, 3 and 10 mg/kg. The purpose of peripheral TCRbeta sequencing was to test whether ivuxolimab changed TCR sequence diversity and led to clonal T-cell expansion. Prior anti-PD-1, anti-PD-L1 or anti-CTLA-4 therapy was permitted, and 40% of dose-escalation patients had received checkpoint inhibitors. The paper describes the monotherapy dose-escalation part (N = 52 patients) of the phase I trial of ivuxolimab. Study-wide conclusions, independent of this receptor: In the 0.1-3.0 mg/kg groups, partial responders were among the patients with the lowest normalized peripheral clonal expansion, particularly in CD8+ T cells. Low levels of normalized T-cell clonal expansion were also seen in some patients who did not respond. After ivuxolimab, more expanded clones were found on average in CD8+ T cells than in CD4+ T cells. The antigen specificity of the clonally expanded peripheral T cells was not determined. At doses of 0.1 to 3.0 mg/kg, clonal expansion of both CD4+ and CD8+ blood T cells was observed from baseline to week 6.

The trial excluded patients who had a history of autoimmune disease or who were on systemic immunosuppression. Peripheral blood for TCR sequencing was collected from all dose cohorts at baseline, on cycle 4 day 1, and on cycle 7 day 1. The samples were taken from a phase I, first-in-human, multicenter, open-label dose-escalation trial of ivuxolimab. Adults with locally advanced or metastatic head and neck squamous cell, hepatocellular, melanoma or renal cell carcinoma were enrolled in the trial. Before TCR sequencing, CD4+ T cells and CD8+ T cells were sorted from peripheral blood as separate populations. Genomic DNA was extracted from sorted cells for sequencing of the TCRbeta CDR3 region. TCRbeta CDR3 regions were sequenced using the immunoSEQ Assay. Entries here come from immuneACCESS through TCRdb and include only in-frame sequences with V and J called. Some clones fail to appear in such tables; in the studies checked, an unresolved V gene covers under half of the shortfall, and the cause of the remainder is unknown. The sample table records tens of thousands of clones; roughly nine tenths of these occur just once. Together, the top ten hold about a tenth of the sample.

The germline ends are 8 bases apart after V is trimmed by 5 bases and J by 4 bases. The germline V gene yields SGHVS for CDR1 and FNYEAQ for CDR2. From the cysteine through the phenylalanine, the CDR3 covers 12 amino acids. Just the 36-base CDR3 DNA is kept, in frame starting at base 1. Comments on this clone: Its antigen remains undetermined. Base-call qualities are not available, and no considerably larger clone is one nucleotide away.

This sequence originates from an adult with an advanced solid tumor such as melanoma, head and neck, liver or kidney cancer. The chain joins TRBV7-6 to TRBJ1-1; the best D guess is TRBD1, with 5 bases matching. This specimen was CD4+ or CD8+ T cells sorted from blood, taken in a trial of the OX40 agonist ivuxolimab. The bases are TGTGCCAGCAGCCAGGGTGGCACTGAAGCTTTCTTT. Its product reads: CASSQGGTEAFF.